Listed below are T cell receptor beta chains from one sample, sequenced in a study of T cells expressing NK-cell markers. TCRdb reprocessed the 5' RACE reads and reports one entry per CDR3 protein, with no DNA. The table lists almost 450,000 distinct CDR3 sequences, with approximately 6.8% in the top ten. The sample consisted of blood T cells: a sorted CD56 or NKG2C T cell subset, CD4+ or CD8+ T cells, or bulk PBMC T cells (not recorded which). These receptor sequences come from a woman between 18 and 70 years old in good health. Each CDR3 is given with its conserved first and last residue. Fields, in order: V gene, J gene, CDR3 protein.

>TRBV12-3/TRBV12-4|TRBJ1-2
CASSFGGGSNYGYTF
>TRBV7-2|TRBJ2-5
CASRLRLAVETQYF
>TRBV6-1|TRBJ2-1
CASNRGAPGNEQFF
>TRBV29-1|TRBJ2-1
CSARGTSAFYNEQFF
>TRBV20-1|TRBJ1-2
CSARDVDREFYGYTF
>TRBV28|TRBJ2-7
CASSWVAYEQYF
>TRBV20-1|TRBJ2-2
CSARRGEGTGELFF
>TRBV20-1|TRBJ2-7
CSARDTSGSTYEQYF
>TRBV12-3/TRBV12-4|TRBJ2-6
CASSFTGSGANVLTF
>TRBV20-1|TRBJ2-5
CSAAGSVLNVETQYF
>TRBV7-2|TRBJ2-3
CASSPGLAGPRKYF
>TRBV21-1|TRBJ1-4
CASSHPPTGVEKLFF
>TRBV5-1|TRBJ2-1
CASSLLGLAGLNEQFF
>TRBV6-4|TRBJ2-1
CASSDREGADEQFF
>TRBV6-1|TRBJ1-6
CASKEEGYNSPLHF
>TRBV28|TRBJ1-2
CASRGSGYGYTF
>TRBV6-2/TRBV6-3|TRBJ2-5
CASSFIFGWDLTQYF
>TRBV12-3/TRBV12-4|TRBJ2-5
CASSLDVAGGPETQYF
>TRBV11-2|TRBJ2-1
CASSLDFGQYNEQFF